This T cell receptor beta chain was recovered during a study of cytomegalovirus exposure and HLA in healthy donors. Here immunoSEQ multiplex PCR was the method, and the copy in TCRdb shows in-frame clones only, minus some. The profile shows more than 90,000 clones, under 95% of them singletons. Study-wide points: Investigators reported approximately 170 TCR beta chains as tied to cytomegalovirus.

In the case of this clone: Antigen: not known.

The sequenced material came from PBMCs. The clonotype originates from a woman under 40 in good health and CMV-seropositive.

CDR3 in DNA: TGTGCCAGCAGCCAAGGGATTGCAGGGGCCCCCTACGAGCAGTACTTC. Its protein product is CASSQGIAGAPYEQYF. The genes are TRBV14 and TRBJ2-7, with D possibly being TRBD1 (6 bases). V shed 1 base and J shed 2 bases, with 15 bases lying between them. CDR1 is SGHDN, CDR2 FVKESK, per germline. The CDR3 is 16 amino acids.